The T cell receptor (beta chain) under discussion was sequenced for a study of tumor-infiltrating lymphocytes in primary liver carcinoma (TCRdb year 2017). Background on the whole study: Roughly five patients with histopathologically diagnosed primary liver carcinoma underwent surgical resection in China between November 2015 and 2016. Of the five patients (three men and two women, aged 30 to 69 years), four had hepatocellular carcinoma and one had combined HCC and intrahepatic cholangiocarcinoma. Tumors of the five patients were stage T1-T3 N0M0 with maximum diameters of roughly 4 to 10 cm. Each sample produced roughly 3.65 to 8 million productive TCRbeta reads, and read depth showed no significant difference between tissue types. For each liver tumor, the study sampled five regions along with adjacent normal tissue and blood, and applied TCRbeta repertoire sequencing, expression microarrays and whole-exome sequencing. A total of about 35 specimens from 5 patients went through TCRbeta repertoire sequencing, namely 25 tumor regions, 5 adjacent noncancerous liver tissues and 5 peripheral blood samples. Reproducibility between technical replicate repertoires was high, with correlation coefficients above 0.95 and mean shared-clone rates around 0.88.

A note on this clonotype: The antigen it recognizes is unknown. One junction end disagrees with the germline gene, perhaps due to a read error.

The full study reports these points: Only the TCR beta chain was sequenced, which likely underestimates true repertoire diversity because unpaired alpha chains were not captured. The study included only a handful of patients, and the authors note findings should be validated in a larger study. Repertoire overlap was found to be higher between tumor regions (mean roughly 36%) than between tumor-adjacent (around 17%) or tumor-blood (14%) pairs, consistent with antigen-driven expansion. A significantly larger repertoire fraction was made up by the top 250 clones in tumors than in blood (p = 0.039). Bulk unsorted samples precluded comparing CD4+ and CD8+ T cell repertoires.

Spanning cysteine to phenylalanine, the CDR3 consists of 15 amino acids. Left in the record is the CDR3 DNA by itself, 45 bases read in frame from the first base. Reading the germline V gene gives CDR1 SGHAT and CDR2 FQNNGV. TRIzol reagent was used to extract blood RNA from unsorted whole blood, while the DNeasy Blood & Tissue kit provided the germline DNA. At the time of sampling, the patients were treatment-naive and had chronic HBV infection. Before surgery, 4 to 5 milliliters of peripheral blood were collected into K2EDTA tubes. Using a constant-region primer and ProtoScript II reverse transcriptase, TCRbeta-specific cDNA was reverse-transcribed from approximately 500 ng total RNA. Three nested multiplex PCR rounds, following a slightly modified ARM-PCR procedure, were used to build the TCRbeta libraries. Multiplex TRBV1-TRBV30 forward primers and a Cbeta reverse primer were used in the first two PCR rounds, each of which was run for 9 to 11 cycles. A final 25-cycle PCR with Deep VentR polymerase added sample barcodes and Illumina adapters. Amplicons of 200-500 bp were gel-purified with a QIAquick gel extraction kit before sequencing. An Illumina HiSeq 2500 was used to sequence the TCRbeta amplicons, generating 250-bp paired-end reads. The paper's data handling went like this. To recover full CDR3 sequences, reads were quality-trimmed using Trimmomatic v0.33 and paired reads were then merged using FLASH v1.2.11. MiGEC v1.2.1b assigned V, D and J germline segments to the rearranged TCRbeta sequences. VDJtools v1.0.0 computed clonotype statistics and Shannon-Wiener diversity indices. Except for diversity analysis, only the 250 most abundant clonotypes of each sample were used in subsequent analyses to reduce sampling bias. TCRdb redid the processing of the public reads, applying fastp at Q25 and MiXCR, and retained in-frame beta chains. Entries that share a CDR3 protein sequence are merged under the most common genes and DNA. TCRdb assigned the V and J calls; the authors' analysis was not used. The sample contains around 170,000 distinct CDR3 sequences, 60% of them found a single time. Approximately 67% of the sample lies in the top ten.

This receptor was identified in a man between 40 and 49 years old with primary liver carcinoma and hepatitis B virus infection. The sample taken for sequencing was peripheral blood. The V and J genes are TRBV11-2 and TRBJ2-1; a stretch of 7 junction bases matches TRBD2. The CDR3 protein is CASRYLADSYNEQFF. The DNA is as follows: TGCGCCAGCAGGTACCTAGCGGACTCCTACAATGAGCAGTTCTTC.